A selection of T cell receptor beta chains follows, all from one sample in a study of blood T cell repertoires in COVID-19. The table came from immunoSEQ multiplex PCR; TCRdb's copy has only in-frame clones and leaves some out. Of roughly 100,000 clones in the sample, 82% were seen once. Specimen: peripheral blood. These TCRs come from a man between 70 and 80 years old with acute or convalescent COVID-19. The CDR3 runs from the conserved cysteine through the conserved F or W. A D gene is named only where the DNA matches it firmly. Clone size is shown for a subset of rows, as once, few, many or a class of expanded clone.

j_gene | v_gene | len | d_gene | abundance | CDR3nt | CDR3aa
TRBJ2-3 | TRBV6-5 | 15 | NA | NA | TGTGCCAGCAGTTTGAGCTGGGGCCCCACAGATACGCAGTATTTT | CASSLSWGPTDTQYF
TRBJ2-6 | TRBV5-1 | 20 | NA | NA | TGCGCCAGCAGCTTGAGGGTTCATCGTCAAGCGGGCTCTGGGGCCAACGTCCTGACTTTC | CASSLRVHRQAGSGANVLTF
TRBJ2-2 | TRBV2 | 15 | NA | NA | TGTGCCAGCAGCCCGAACGGGGTGGAGATCGGGGAGCTGTTTTTT | CASSPNGVEIGELFF
TRBJ2-7 | TRBV7-6 | 17 | TRBD2 | NA | TGTGCCAGCAGCCCCCTAGCGGGGGGGCCAAAGTCCTACGAGCAGTACTTC | CASSPLAGGPKSYEQYF
TRBJ1-1 | TRBV29-1 | 13 | NA | NA | TGCAGCGTTGAACCGGGACACGAACTAGGGGCTTTCTTT | CSVEPGHELGAFF
TRBJ1-5 | TRBV19 | 15 | TRBD1 | NA | TGTGCCAGTCACCCCCGGACAGGGGACAATCAGCCCCAGCATTTT | CASHPRTGDNQPQHF
TRBJ2-2 | TRBV7-8 | 15 | NA | NA | TGTGCCAGCAGCTTAGCCCGCCAGCGGATCCGTTTGTTGTTTTTT | CASSLARQRIRLLFF
TRBJ1-5 | TRBV2 | 14 | TRBD1 | NA | TGTGCCAGCAGAGGGACAGGAGTCAATCAGCCCCAGCATTTT | CASRGTGVNQPQHF
TRBJ2-5 | TRBV25-1 | 18 | NA | NA | TGTGCCAGCAGTGAAAAGGCCCCCGGTAACAGGGACCAAGAGACCCAGTACTTC | CASSEKAPGNRDQETQYF
TRBJ1-1 | TRBV3-1/TRBV3-2 | 16 | NA | few | TGTGCCAGCAGCCTCGGCCTTCGCGGGGTGGTCACTGAAGCTTTCTTT | CASSLGLRGVVTEAFF
TRBJ2-5 | TRBV9 | 18 | TRBD1 | NA | TGTGCCAGCAGTAGAAGAAGGGGACAGGGAGTGGGTCAAGAGACCCAGTACTTC | CASSRRRGQGVGQETQYF
TRBJ2-1 | TRBV6-2/TRBV6-3 | 16 | NA | NA | TGTGCCAGCAGTTACCTGGCGGAGGGGGCCTTCTGGGAGCAGTTCTTC | CASSYLAEGAFWEQFF
TRBJ1-4 | TRBV14 | 16 | NA | NA | TGTGCCAGCAGCCGAGAGGGGCGGACAACTAATGAAAAACTGTTTTTT | CASSREGRTTNEKLFF
TRBJ1-5 | TRBV28 | 15 | NA | NA | TGTGCCAGCAGTCCCCGGGCGGGGAACAATCAGCCCCAGCATTTT | CASSPRAGNNQPQHF
TRBJ1-1 | TRBV4-3 | 15 | NA | NA | TGCGCCAGCAGCCAAGATACCCAGCGGGGGGCTGAAGCTTTCTTT | CASSQDTQRGAEAFF
TRBJ2-4 | TRBV4-2 | 16 | NA | NA | TGTGCCAGCAGCCCGTCGTCCGCGAAAGCCAAAAACATTCAGTACTTC | CASSPSSAKAKNIQYF
TRBJ1-4 | TRBV6-5 | 13 | NA | NA | TGTGCCGGAGGGCGGACTACTAATGAAAAACTGTTTTTT | CAGGRTTNEKLFF
TRBJ2-1 | TRBV7-9 | 12 | NA | NA | TGTGCCAGCAGAACAGGGTACAGTGAGCAGTTCTTC | CASRTGYSEQFF
TRBJ1-2 | TRBV29-1 | 11 | TRBD1 | NA | TGCAGCATCCGGGACAGGGATGGCTACACCTTC | CSIRDRDGYTF
TRBJ2-1 | TRBV30 | 14 | NA | NA | TGTGCCTGGAGTCCATTAACAGGGCTGGATGAGCAGTTCTTC | CAWSPLTGLDEQFF
TRBJ1-2 | TRBV3-1/TRBV3-2 | 14 | TRBD1 | NA | TGTGCCAGCAGCCACAGACAGGGGAAGAGTGGCTACACCTTC | CASSHRQGKSGYTF
TRBJ1-2 | TRBV6-5 | 14 | TRBD1 | NA | TGTGCCAGCATGCCTTCGACAGGGAACTATGGCTACACCTTC | CASMPSTGNYGYTF
TRBJ1-1 | TRBV9 | 12 | NA | NA | TGTGCCAGCAATCCAGACAGCCTTGAAGCTTTCTTT | CASNPDSLEAFF
TRBJ1-5 | TRBV3-1/TRBV3-2 | 17 | NA | NA | TGTGCCAGCAGCCAAGACACCGGGGGTTTGGGCAATCAGCCCCAGCATTTT | CASSQDTGGLGNQPQHF
TRBJ1-6 | TRBV10-3 | 15 | TRBD1 | NA | TGTGCCACCAGGGGGGGGTCTAGCGATAATTCACCCCTCCACTTT | CATRGGSSDNSPLHF
TRBJ1-2 | TRBV4-1 | 14 | TRBD1 | NA | TGCGCCAGCAGCCCGGACAGGGCCTCCTATGGCTACACCTTC | CASSPDRASYGYTF
TRBJ1-4 | TRBV5-4 | 18 | NA | NA | TGTGCCAGCAGCTTGGTGACAGCCTCGCTACCAACTAATGAAAAACTGTTTTTT | CASSLVTASLPTNEKLFF
TRBJ2-1 | TRBV30 | 15 | TRBD2 | NA | TGTGCCTGGAGGGTAGCGGGGGGGCCTCAGAATGAGCAGTTCTTC | CAWRVAGGPQNEQFF
TRBJ1-1 | TRBV19 | 14 | NA | NA | TGTGCCAGTAGTCACGGGTCTGATTTAACTGAAGCTTTCTTT | CASSHGSDLTEAFF
TRBJ1-6 | TRBV10-3 | 13 | NA | few | TGTGCCATCAAATCCCGGGAAGAGTCACCCCTCCACTTT | CAIKSREESPLHF
TRBJ2-7 | TRBV5-1 | 16 | TRBD2 | NA | TGCGCCAGCAGCTTGGGTCCCCACGCGGGGGGTTACGAGCAGTACTTC | CASSLGPHAGGYEQYF
TRBJ1-1 | TRBV29-1 | 16 | NA | NA | TGCAGCGTTGAGGCGTTTGGACTGCCTAGGAACACTGAAGCTTTCTTT | CSVEAFGLPRNTEAFF
TRBJ1-4 | TRBV19 | 18 | TRBD1 | once | TGTGCCAGTAGTTCAAGGACAGGGAAAACTGCAACTAATGAAAAACTGTTTTTT | CASSSRTGKTATNEKLFF
TRBJ2-5 | TRBV5-6 | 15 | NA | NA | TGTGCCAGCAGCTTGGATATCAGGGGCTGGGAGACCCAGTACTTC | CASSLDIRGWETQYF
TRBJ2-1 | TRBV30 | 13 | NA | NA | TGTGCCTGGTCGCAAGGGGGTAACAATGAGCAGTTCTTC | CAWSQGGNNEQFF
TRBJ1-6 | TRBV7-6 | 14 | TRBD1 | NA | TGTGCCAGCAGCGCACAGGGGAGTAATTCACCCCTCCACTTT | CASSAQGSNSPLHF
TRBJ1-3 | TRBV14 | 15 | NA | NA | TGTGCCAGCAGCCAGGGGAGGCTTACTGGAAACACCATATATTTT | CASSQGRLTGNTIYF
TRBJ1-1 | TRBV6-1 | 15 | TRBD1 | NA | TGTGCCAGCAGTGAACGGACAGGGGGGAACACTGAAGCTTTCTTT | CASSERTGGNTEAFF
TRBJ2-5 | TRBV6-5 | 14 | TRBD1 | NA | TGTGCCAGCAGCCCGGACAGGGACGGACAGACCCAGTACTTC | CASSPDRDGQTQYF
TRBJ2-3 | TRBV24-1 | 15 | TRBD1 | NA | TGTGCCACCAGTGTTGGGGGGACAGGGGAAGATACGCAGTATTTT | CATSVGGTGEDTQYF
TRBJ2-7 | TRBV7-2 | 16 | TRBD2 | NA | TGTGCCAGCAGCTTCTCCGGGACTAGCGGGACGTACGAGCAGTACTTC | CASSFSGTSGTYEQYF
TRBJ2-2 | TRBV4-2 | 17 | NA | few | TGTGCCAGCAGCCAAGAGAGGGCGGGGATGGGCACCGGGGAGCTGTTTTTT | CASSQERAGMGTGELFF
TRBJ2-5 | TRBV30 | 15 | TRBD2 | NA | TGTGCCTGGAGACTAGCGGGAGATTGGCAAGAGACCCAGTACTTC | CAWRLAGDWQETQYF
TRBJ1-5 | TRBV7-8 | 15 | NA | NA | TGTGCCAGCAGCCTCCAGGGATCCTTCTTTCAGCCCCAGCATTTT | CASSLQGSFFQPQHF
TRBJ1-5 | TRBV6-5 | 13 | NA | NA | TGTGCCAGCAGTTTTGACAGCAACCAGCCCCAGCATTTT | CASSFDSNQPQHF
TRBJ2-1 | TRBV2 | 16 | TRBD2 | NA | TGTGCCAGCAGTGAAATGAGGGGACTAGCGGGTAATGAGCAGTTCTTC | CASSEMRGLAGNEQFF
TRBJ1-4 | TRBV6-5 | 15 | TRBD1 | NA | TGTGCCAGCAGCCTTGGGACAGGGGCTGAGGGCAAACTGTTTTTT | CASSLGTGAEGKLFF
TRBJ1-5 | TRBV10-2 | 15 | NA | few | TGCGCCAGCAGTGCCGCGGGACTCCCAGATCAGCCCCAGCATTTT | CASSAAGLPDQPQHF
TRBJ1-2 | TRBV7-9 | 16 | NA | NA | TGTGCCAGCAGCTTAGCGTCACGGCCAAGCGGCTATGGCTACACCTTC | CASSLASRPSGYGYTF
TRBJ1-1 | TRBV15 | 18 | TRBD1 | few | TGTGCCACCAGCAGAGTGAAGGGGACAGGACAATCATACACTGAAGCTTTCTTT | CATSRVKGTGQSYTEAFF
TRBJ2-3 | TRBV9 | 16 | TRBD2 | NA | TGTGCCAGCAGCGCTTTGGGACTAGCGGGAGTGGATACGCAGTATTTT | CASSALGLAGVDTQYF
TRBJ1-2 | TRBV14 | 16 | NA | NA | TGTGCCAGCAGCCCTGCGGAGGGGCGCGTGACCTATGGCTACACCTTC | CASSPAEGRVTYGYTF
TRBJ2-3 | TRBV4-1 | 15 | NA | NA | TGCGCCAGCAGCCAAACAGGGTGGAGCACAGATACGCAGTATTTT | CASSQTGWSTDTQYF
TRBJ1-3 | TRBV7-9 | 14 | NA | NA | TGTGCCAGCAGCTTAAGGAGCTCTGGAAACACCATATATTTT | CASSLRSSGNTIYF
TRBJ1-5 | TRBV19 | 14 | TRBD1 | NA | TGTGCCAGTAGTGGGACAGGGGGCTTTCAGCCCCAGCATTTT | CASSGTGGFQPQHF
TRBJ1-2 | TRBV3-1/TRBV3-2 | 17 | TRBD1 | NA | TGTGCCAGCAGCCAAGATTGGGGACAGGGGGCAAACTATGGCTACACCTTC | CASSQDWGQGANYGYTF
TRBJ2-7 | TRBV28 | 13 | NA | NA | TGTGCCAGCAACGAACAGTTATCCTACGAGCAGTACTTC | CASNEQLSYEQYF
TRBJ1-3 | TRBV7-9 | 13 | NA | NA | TGTGCCAGCAGGAGGGAGGCTGGAAACACCATATATTTT | CASRREAGNTIYF
TRBJ1-1 | TRBV9 | 15 | NA | NA | TGTGCCAGCAGCGCCCGGGGGGGGGCGGGCACTGAAGCTTTCTTT | CASSARGGAGTEAFF